This record concerns one T cell receptor (beta chain) sequence. The antigen it recognizes is unknown. One base away there is no much larger clone; base qualities are not given. The sample is drawn from a study of T cell responses to AZD1222 COVID-19 vaccine (dated by TCRdb to about 2021). Broadly, across the study: A total of about 240 trial participants underwent TCR sequencing, of whom roughly 210 received two doses of AZD1222 and roughly 25 received two doses of the MenACWY control vaccine. Trial participants were enrolled by age into subgroups of 18-55, 56-69 and 70-plus years, and roughly 160, 29 and 62 TCR-sequenced participants, respectively, were included in these subgroups. Beyond this particular receptor, the publication reports: Because no day 14 peak-response samples were available, repertoires were characterized only after the peak T cell response. Epitopes outside the regions mutated in the B.1.351 and B.1.1.7 variants were reportedly recognized by nearly half of the unique spike-specific TCRs. A significant rise in spike-specific TCR breadth and depth was observed after two AZD1222 doses relative to day 0 and relative to MenACWY recipients. Vaccine-associated CD4 TCRs spanned the whole spike protein, with dominant responses in regions 160-218 and 743-854. Participants were mostly white British, with more females than males. The authors suggested clonal diversity may have been underestimated. In the small 56-69-year group, the increase in depth fell short of significance, most likely because of low power. Conclusions about previously exposed vaccinees were limited because only six AZD1222 recipients were SARS-CoV-2 seropositive at baseline.

The CDR3 runs 12 residues from the cysteine to the phenylalanine. Of the read, only the CDR3 DNA is kept; its 36 bases are in frame from base 1. Based on the germline V gene, the CDR1 and CDR2 sequences are SGHRS and YFSETQ. Trimming takes 5 bases from V and 2 bases from J, and the germline ends sit 7 bases apart. The CDR3 regions of human TCRbeta chains were subjected to immunosequencing. In the authors' own workflow: Repertoire TCRs were matched against a reference library of SARS-CoV-2-specific TCRs generated with the MIRA antigen-specificity platform. Breadth was defined as the fraction of unique TCRs that were SARS-CoV-2-associated. Depth was defined as the fraction of total T cells that were SARS-CoV-2-associated. Using the MIRA data, every spike-specific TCR was mapped to the spike region that the TCR reacted to and assigned to either a CD4 or a CD8 class. Log10-transformed breadth and depth values were compared by one-way ANOVA with Sidak's multiple comparisons tests. TCRdb retrieved this table from immuneACCESS and kept in-frame rearrangements only. Not all clones are present; in checked studies, unresolved V genes account for under half, and no reason is known for the remainder. For V, J and clone size, that table is used; D and trimming come from the DNA. The table for this sample lists 70,000 to 95,000 clones; roughly 91% of them were counted only once. The ten largest clones add up to roughly 5.1% of the sample.

Per the publication, the time point label means: about 28 days (+/-7) after the second vaccine dose. AZD1222 recipients with second doses at about 4 weeks or about 12 weeks were pooled, because spike-specific TCR depth and breadth did not differ between schedules. Vaccinee samples came from UK trials COV001 and COV002, including a single-blind randomized controlled phase 2/3 trial of AZD1222 (ChAdOx1 nCoV-19) in healthy adults. Trial participant PBMC samples were collected at day 0 and day 28 after the second dose for TCRbeta chain sequencing. The sequence is built from TRBV5-1 and TRBJ1-2; the D gene is not confidently resolved. The sequencing used peripheral blood, collected 28 days after the second AZD1222 dose. This receptor was taken from an adult who received the AZD1222 COVID-19 vaccine. The CDR3 protein: CASSAGNYGYTF. The bases are TGCGCCAGCAGTGCCGGAAACTATGGCTACACCTTC.